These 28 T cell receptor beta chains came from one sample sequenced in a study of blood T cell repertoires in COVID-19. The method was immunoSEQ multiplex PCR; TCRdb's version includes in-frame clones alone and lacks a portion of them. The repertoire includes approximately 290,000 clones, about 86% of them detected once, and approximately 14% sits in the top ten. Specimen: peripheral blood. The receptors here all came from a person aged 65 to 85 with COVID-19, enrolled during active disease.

The CDR3 loop is CASCPGTGRNYGYTF. CDR3 sequence (DNA): TGTGCCAGCTGTCCCGGGACAGGGCGTAACTATGGCTACACCTTC. The chain joins TRBV6-5 to TRBJ1-2; 9 positions agree with TRBD1. Germline V gene lookup returns CDR1 MNHEY and CDR2 SVGAGI. Trimming took 8 bases from V and 1 from J; bases not matched to a gene: 8. This CDR3 region has 15 residues.

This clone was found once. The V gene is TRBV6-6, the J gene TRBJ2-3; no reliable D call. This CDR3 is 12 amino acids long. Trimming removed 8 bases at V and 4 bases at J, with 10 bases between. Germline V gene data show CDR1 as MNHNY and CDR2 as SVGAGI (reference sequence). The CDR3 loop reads CASSSVADTQYF. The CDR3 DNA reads TGTGCCAGCTCTTCGGTGGCAGATACGCAGTATTTT.

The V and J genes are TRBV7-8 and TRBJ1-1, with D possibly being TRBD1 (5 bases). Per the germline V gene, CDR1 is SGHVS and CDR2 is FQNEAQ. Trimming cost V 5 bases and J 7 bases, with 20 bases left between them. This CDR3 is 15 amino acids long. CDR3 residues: CASSPSEIRGGEAFF. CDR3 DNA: TGTGCCAGCAGCCCATCTGAGATTCGGGGGGGTGAAGCTTTCTTT.

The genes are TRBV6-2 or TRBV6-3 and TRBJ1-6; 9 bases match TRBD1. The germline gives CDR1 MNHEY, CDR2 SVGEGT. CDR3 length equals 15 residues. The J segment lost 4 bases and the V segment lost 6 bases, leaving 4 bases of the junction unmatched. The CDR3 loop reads CASRPDRGYNSPLHF. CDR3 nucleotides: TGTGCCAGCAGACCTGACAGGGGGTATAATTCACCCCTCCACTTT.

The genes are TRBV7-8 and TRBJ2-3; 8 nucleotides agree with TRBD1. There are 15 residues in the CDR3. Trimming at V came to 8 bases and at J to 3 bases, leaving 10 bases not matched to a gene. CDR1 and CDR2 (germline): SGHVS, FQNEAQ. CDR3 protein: CASAQGQVLTDTQYF. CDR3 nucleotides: TGTGCCAGCGCCCAGGGACAGGTATTAACAGATACGCAGTATTTT.

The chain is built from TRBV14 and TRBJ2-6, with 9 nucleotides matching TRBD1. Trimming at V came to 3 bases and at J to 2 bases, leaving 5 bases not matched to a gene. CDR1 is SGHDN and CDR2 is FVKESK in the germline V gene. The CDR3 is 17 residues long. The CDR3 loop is CASSQLQGAAGANVLTF. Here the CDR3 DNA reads TGTGCCAGCAGCCAGTTACAGGGGGCGGCTGGGGCCAACGTCCTGACTTTC. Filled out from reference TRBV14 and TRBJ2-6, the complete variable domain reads EAGVTQFPSHSVIEKGQTVTLRCDPISGHDNLYWYRRVMGKEIKFLLHFVKESKQDESGMPNNRFLAERTGGTYSTLKVQPAELEDSGVYFCASSQLQGAAGANVLTFGAGSRLTVL.

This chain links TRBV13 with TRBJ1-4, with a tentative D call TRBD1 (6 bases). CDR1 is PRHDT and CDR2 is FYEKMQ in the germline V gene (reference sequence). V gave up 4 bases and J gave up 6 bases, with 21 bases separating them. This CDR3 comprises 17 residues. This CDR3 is CASSSGPGGGRHEKLFF. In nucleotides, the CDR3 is TGTGCCAGCAGCTCAGGGCCGGGCGGGGGGCGCCATGAAAAACTGTTTTTT.

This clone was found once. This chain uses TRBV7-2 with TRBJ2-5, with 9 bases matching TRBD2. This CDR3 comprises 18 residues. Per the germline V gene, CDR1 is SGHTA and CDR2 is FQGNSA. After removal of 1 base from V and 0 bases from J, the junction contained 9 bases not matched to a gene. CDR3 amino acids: CASSLDPPSGANQETQYF. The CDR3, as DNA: TGTGCCAGCAGCTTAGACCCCCCTAGCGGGGCGAACCAAGAGACCCAGTACTTC. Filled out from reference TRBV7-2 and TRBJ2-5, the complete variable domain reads GAGVSQSPSNKVTEKGKDVELRCDPISGHTALYWYRQSLGQGLEFLIYFQGNSAPDKSGLPSDRFSAERTGGSVSTLTIQRTQQEDSAVYLCASSLDPPSGANQETQYFGPGTRLLVL.

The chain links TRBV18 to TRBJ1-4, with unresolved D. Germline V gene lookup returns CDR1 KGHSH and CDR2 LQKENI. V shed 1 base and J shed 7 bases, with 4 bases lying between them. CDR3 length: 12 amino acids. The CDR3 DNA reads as TGTGCCAGCTCACCACGAGGTGAAAAACTGTTTTTT. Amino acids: CASSPRGEKLFF.

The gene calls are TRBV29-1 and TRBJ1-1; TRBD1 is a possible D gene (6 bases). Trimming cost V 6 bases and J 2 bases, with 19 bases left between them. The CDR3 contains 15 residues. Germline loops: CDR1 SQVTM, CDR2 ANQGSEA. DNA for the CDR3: TGCAGCGTGACACCAACCGGACAGTCAAACACTGAAGCTTTCTTT. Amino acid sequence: CSVTPTGQSNTEAFF. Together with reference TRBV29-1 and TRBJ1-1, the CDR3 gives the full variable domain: SAVISQKPSRDICQRGTSLTIQCQVDSQVTMMFWYRQQPGQSLTLIATANQGSEATYESGFVIDKFPISRPNLTFSTLTVSNMSPEDSSIYLCSVTPTGQSNTEAFFGQGTRLTVV.

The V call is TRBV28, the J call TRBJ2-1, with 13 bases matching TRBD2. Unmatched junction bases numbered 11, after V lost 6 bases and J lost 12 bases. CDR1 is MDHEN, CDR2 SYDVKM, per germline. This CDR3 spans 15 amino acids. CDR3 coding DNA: TGTGCCAGCAGGGCACTAGCGGGGGGGACTGTGGGGCAGTTCTTC. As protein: CASRALAGGTVGQFF.

CDR3 region: CASGTTGGNQPQHF. The CDR3 DNA sequence: TGCGCCAGCGGAACAACAGGGGGCAATCAGCCCCAGCATTTT. The chain uses TRBV10-2 and TRBJ1-5, with TRBD1 identical over 7 bases. This CDR3 contains 14 residues. The germline gives CDR1 WSHSY, CDR2 SAAADI. Unmatched junction bases numbered 6, after V lost 8 bases and J lost 2 bases.

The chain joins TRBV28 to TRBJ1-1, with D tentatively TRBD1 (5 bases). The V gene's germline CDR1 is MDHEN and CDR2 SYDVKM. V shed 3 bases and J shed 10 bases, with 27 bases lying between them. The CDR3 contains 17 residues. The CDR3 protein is CASSFSPQQTDKLAAFF. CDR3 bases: TGTGCCAGCAGTTTTTCCCCTCAACAGACAGACAAATTGGCAGCTTTCTTT.

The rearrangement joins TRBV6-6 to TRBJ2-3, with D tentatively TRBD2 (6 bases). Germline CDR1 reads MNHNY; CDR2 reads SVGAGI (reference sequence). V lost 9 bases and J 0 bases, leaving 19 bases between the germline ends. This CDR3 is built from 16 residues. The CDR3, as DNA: TGTGCCAGTTCTCCCGGGACTCGCTCTAGCACAGATACGCAGTATTTT. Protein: CASSPGTRSSTDTQYF.

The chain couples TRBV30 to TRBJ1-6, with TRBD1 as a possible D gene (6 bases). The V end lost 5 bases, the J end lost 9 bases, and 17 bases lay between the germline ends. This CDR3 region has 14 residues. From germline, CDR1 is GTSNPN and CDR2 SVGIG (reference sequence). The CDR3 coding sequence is TGTGCCTGGCACCCTGACCGAGGGGGTTCACCCCTCCACTTT. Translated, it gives CAWHPDRGGSPLHF.

The CDR3 coding sequence is TGTGCCAGCAGTTTGTCCGGCACTGAAGCTTTCTTT. As protein: CASSLSGTEAFF. The V and J genes are TRBV12-3 or TRBV12-4 and TRBJ1-1, with D unclear. Trimming pared 3 bases from V and 4 bases from J, leaving 6 bases between. The CDR3 consists of 12 residues.

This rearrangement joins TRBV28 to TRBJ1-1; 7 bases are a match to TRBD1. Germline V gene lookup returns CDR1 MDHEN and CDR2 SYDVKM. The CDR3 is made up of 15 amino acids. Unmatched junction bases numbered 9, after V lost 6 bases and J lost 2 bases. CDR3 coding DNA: TGTGCCAGCAGAAACCAGGGACAGAGTAACACTGAAGCTTTCTTT. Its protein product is CASRNQGQSNTEAFF.

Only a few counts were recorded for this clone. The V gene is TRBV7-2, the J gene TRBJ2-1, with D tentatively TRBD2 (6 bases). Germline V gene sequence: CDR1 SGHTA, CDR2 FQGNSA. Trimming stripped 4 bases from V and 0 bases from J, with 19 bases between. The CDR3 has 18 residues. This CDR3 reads CASSSLPGLRTSYNEQFF. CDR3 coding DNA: TGTGCCAGCAGCTCGCTCCCGGGACTGAGAACCTCCTACAATGAGCAGTTCTTC.

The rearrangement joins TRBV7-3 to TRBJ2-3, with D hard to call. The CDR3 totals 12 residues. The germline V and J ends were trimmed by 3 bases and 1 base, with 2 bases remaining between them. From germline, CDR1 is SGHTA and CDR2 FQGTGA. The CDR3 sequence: CASSFGTDTQYF. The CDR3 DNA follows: TGTGCCAGCAGCTTCGGCACAGATACGCAGTATTTT.

CDR3 loop: CASSLTSGTDTQYF. The DNA for the CDR3 is TGTGCCAGCAGCTTGACTAGTGGCACAGATACGCAGTATTTT. The V gene is TRBV2, the J gene TRBJ2-3; the D gene is possibly TRBD2 (6 bases). The CDR3 spans 14 residues. CDR1 and CDR2 (germline): SNHLY, FYNNEI. V lost 6 bases to trimming and J lost 1 base, with 11 bases between them.

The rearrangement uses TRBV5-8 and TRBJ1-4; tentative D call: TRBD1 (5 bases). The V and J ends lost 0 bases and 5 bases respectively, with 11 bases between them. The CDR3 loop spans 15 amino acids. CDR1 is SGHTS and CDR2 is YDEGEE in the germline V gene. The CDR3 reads CASSLDGGENEKLFF. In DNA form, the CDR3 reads TGTGCCAGCAGCTTGGACGGAGGGGAAAATGAAAAACTGTTTTTT.

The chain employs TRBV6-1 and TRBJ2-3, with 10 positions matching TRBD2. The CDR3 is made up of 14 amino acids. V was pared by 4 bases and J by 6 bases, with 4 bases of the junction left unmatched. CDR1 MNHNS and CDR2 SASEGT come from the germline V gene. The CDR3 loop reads CASSVAGGSDTQYF. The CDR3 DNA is TGTGCCAGCAGTGTAGCGGGGGGTTCCGATACGCAGTATTTT.

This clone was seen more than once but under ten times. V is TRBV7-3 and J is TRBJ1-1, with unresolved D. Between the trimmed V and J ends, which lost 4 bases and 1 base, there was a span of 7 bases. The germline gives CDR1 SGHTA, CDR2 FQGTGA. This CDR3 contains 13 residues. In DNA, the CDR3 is TGTGCCAGCAGCTCCGACTCGAACACTGAAGCTTTCTTT. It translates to CASSSDSNTEAFF.

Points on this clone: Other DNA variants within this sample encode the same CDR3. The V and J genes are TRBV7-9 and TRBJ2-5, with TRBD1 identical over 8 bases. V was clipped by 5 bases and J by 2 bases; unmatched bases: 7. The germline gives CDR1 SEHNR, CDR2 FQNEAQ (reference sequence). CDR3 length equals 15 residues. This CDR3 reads CASSLRTGRQETQYF. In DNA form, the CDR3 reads TGTGCCAGCAGCCTAAGGACAGGGCGGCAAGAGACCCAGTACTTC.

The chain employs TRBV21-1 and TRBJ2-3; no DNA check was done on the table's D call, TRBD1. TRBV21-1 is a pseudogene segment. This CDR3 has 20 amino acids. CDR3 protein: CASSYSRTGRFSSSTDTQYF. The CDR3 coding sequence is TGTGCCAGCAGCTACAGTAGGACAGGGAGGTTTTCTTCTAGCACAGATACGCAGTATTTT.

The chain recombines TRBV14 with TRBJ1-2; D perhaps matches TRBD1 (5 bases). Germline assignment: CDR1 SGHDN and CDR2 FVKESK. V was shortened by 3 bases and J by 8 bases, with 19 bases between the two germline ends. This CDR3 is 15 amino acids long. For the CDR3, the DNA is TGTGCCAGCAGCCAGAGACAGATACCATTTATGGGCTACACCTTC. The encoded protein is CASSQRQIPFMGYTF.

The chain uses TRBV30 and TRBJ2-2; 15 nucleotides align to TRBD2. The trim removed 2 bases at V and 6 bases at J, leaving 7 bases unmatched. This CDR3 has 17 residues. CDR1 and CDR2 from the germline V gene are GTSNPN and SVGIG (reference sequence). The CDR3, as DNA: TGTGCCTGGAGTTACGGACTAGCGGGAGGGCCTTCCGGGGAGCTGTTTTTT. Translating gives CAWSYGLAGGPSGELFF. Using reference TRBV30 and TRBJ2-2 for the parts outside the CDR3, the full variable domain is SQTIHQWPATLVQPVGSPLSLECTVEGTSNPNLYWYRQAAGRGLQLLFYSVGIGQISSEVPQNLSASRPQDRQFILSSKKLLLSDSGFYLCAWSYGLAGGPSGELFFGEGSRLTVL.

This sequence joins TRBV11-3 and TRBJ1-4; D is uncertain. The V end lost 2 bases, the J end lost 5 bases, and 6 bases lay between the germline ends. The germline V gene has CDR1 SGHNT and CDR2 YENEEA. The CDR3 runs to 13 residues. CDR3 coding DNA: TGTGCCAGCAGCTTACTCCCGAATGAAAAACTGTTTTTT. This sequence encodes CASSLLPNEKLFF.